What follows are 10 T cell receptor beta chains derived from one specimen sequenced in a study of blood T cell repertoires in COVID-19. Sequenced by immunoSEQ multiplex PCR; TCRdb stores in-frame clones only, minus some. The table has a few hundred thousand clones, roughly four fifths seen once. Sequenced: PBMCs or T cells enriched from blood (not recorded which). Every receptor here comes from a man between 35 and 55 years old who had recovered from COVID-19.

This chain joins TRBV12-3 or TRBV12-4 and TRBJ1-1; D possibly corresponds to TRBD1 (5 bases). Between the trimmed V and J ends, which lost 6 bases and 7 bases, there was a span of 15 bases. This CDR3 region has 13 residues. CDR3 in amino acids: CASSLQGLGEAFF. In nucleotides, the CDR3 is TGTGCCAGCAGCCTCCAGGGACTTGGTGAAGCTTTCTTT.

V gene TRBV5-8 combines with J gene TRBJ2-7, with D possibly TRBD1 on 6 matching bases. There are 14 residues in the CDR3. CDR1 is SGHTS, CDR2 YDEGEE, per germline. Trimming took off 4 bases at V and 0 bases at J, with 11 bases between the two ends. CDR3 nucleotides: TGTGCCAGCAGCGTTGACAGGAGCTCCTACGAGCAGTACTTC. Residues: CASSVDRSSYEQYF.

The chain uses TRBV10-1 and TRBJ2-3; D gene uncertain. This CDR3 region has 13 residues. Germline V CDR1 and CDR2: WNHNN, SYGVQD (reference sequence). V was trimmed by 0 bases and J by 4 bases, leaving 5 bases between them. CDR3 loop: CASSESSADTQYF. Written as DNA, the CDR3 is TGCGCCAGCAGTGAGTCCTCCGCAGATACGCAGTATTTT.

The CDR3 reads CASSLPLGSETQYF. CDR3 DNA sequence: TGTGCCAGCAGCTTGCCCTTAGGGAGTGAGACCCAGTACTTC. The V and J genes are TRBV5-6 and TRBJ2-5, with D perhaps matching TRBD2 (5 bases). From germline, CDR1 is SGHDT and CDR2 YYEEEE. The CDR3 spans 14 residues. Trimming left V 1 base short and J 5 bases short, with 12 bases between.

The chain is built from TRBV2 and TRBJ1-5; 8 bases fit TRBD1. The germline V gene encodes CDR1 SNHLY and CDR2 FYNNEI. CDR3 size: 15 residues. Trimming removed 7 bases from V and 3 bases from J; junction bases left unmatched: 8. CDR3: CASTTGQGYNQPQHF. Written as DNA, the CDR3 is TGTGCCAGCACGACAGGACAGGGATACAATCAGCCCCAGCATTTT.

The chain employs TRBV2 and TRBJ2-7; 9 bases align to TRBD1. V shed 6 bases and J 7 bases; nucleotides not matched to a gene: 10. Per the germline V gene, CDR1 is SNHLY and CDR2 is FYNNEI. This CDR3 is built from 14 residues. CDR3: CASSSQGASGEQYF. CDR3 in DNA: TGTGCCAGCAGCTCACAGGGGGCGAGTGGTGAGCAGTACTTC.

The genes are TRBV5-6 and TRBJ1-6, with 7 bases fitting TRBD1. The trim removed 4 bases at V and 10 bases at J, leaving 8 bases unmatched. Germline CDR1 reads SGHDT; CDR2 reads YYEEEE. The CDR3 runs 14 residues. CDR3 DNA: TGTGCCAGCAGCCTACTGACAGGGAAATCACCCCTCCACTTT. Encoded protein: CASSLLTGKSPLHF.

This clone was seen a handful of times. V gene TRBV2 combines with J gene TRBJ1-5; 7 bases are a match to TRBD1. This CDR3 is 14 amino acids long. Looked up from germline, CDR1 is SNHLY and CDR2 is FYNNEI. V lost 2 bases, J lost 10 bases, and 8 bases stayed unmatched. CDR3 in DNA: TGTGCCAGCAGTGAAACCCGGACAGGCGGCCCCCAGCATTTT. Residues: CASSETRTGGPQHF.

This chain connects TRBV2 to TRBJ1-6; D is uncertain. CDR1 and CDR2 from the germline V gene are SNHLY and FYNNEI. The CDR3 has 14 residues. V dropped 9 bases and J dropped 7 bases, with 16 bases sitting between them. The CDR3 sequence is CASHPSRENSPLHF. As DNA, the CDR3 is TGTGCCAGTCATCCTTCGCGGGAGAATTCACCCCTCCACTTT.

This sequence joins TRBV10-3 and TRBJ2-5, with 9 nucleotides matching TRBD2. V dropped 11 bases and J dropped 2; count of bases not matched to a gene: 15. CDR3 length: 16 amino acids. CDR1 and CDR2 from the germline V gene are ENHRY and SYGVKD. This CDR3 is CAVSSGVGQQQETQYF. The CDR3, as DNA: TGTGCCGTCTCTAGCGGGGTAGGCCAGCAGCAAGAGACCCAGTACTTC.